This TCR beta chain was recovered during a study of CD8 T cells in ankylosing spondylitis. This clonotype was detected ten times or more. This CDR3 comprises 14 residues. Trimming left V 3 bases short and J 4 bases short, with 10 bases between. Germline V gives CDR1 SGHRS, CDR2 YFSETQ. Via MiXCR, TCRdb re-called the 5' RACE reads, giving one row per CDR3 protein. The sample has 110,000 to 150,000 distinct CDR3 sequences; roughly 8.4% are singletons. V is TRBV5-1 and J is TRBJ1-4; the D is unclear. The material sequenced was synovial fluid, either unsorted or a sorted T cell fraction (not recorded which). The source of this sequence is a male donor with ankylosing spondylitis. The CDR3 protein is CASSSGGNNEKLFF. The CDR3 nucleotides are TGCGCCAGCAGCTCGGGAGGTAATAATGAAAAACTGTTTTTT.